Following are 31 T cell receptor beta chains from one sample sequenced in a study of Graves' ophthalmopathy and Graves' hyperthyroidism. RNA transcripts yielded amplified TCR beta CDR3 regions. In the first round, RT-PCR was carried out with HTBI primers, and a multiplex PCR formed the second round. One entry per CDR3 protein, called by TCRdb with MiXCR from the multiplex PCR reads. The data hold fewer than 600,000 distinct CDR3 sequences, with 14% observed a single time. Sequencing was performed on blood. These receptors were collected from a woman in her twenties or thirties with Graves' ophthalmopathy.

Turning to this clonotype: Just one base apart from a much larger clone, this may be a read error. The genes are TRBV6-5 and TRBJ2-7; 12 bases agree with TRBD1. Germline CDR1 is MNHEY and CDR2 is SVGAGI. Germline trimming cut 4 bases from V and 6 bases from J; bases unmatched to any gene: 7. The CDR3 runs 15 residues. CDR3 in amino acids: CASSSPGQGASEQYF. The CDR3 bases are TGTGCCAGCAGTTCTCCGGGACAGGGGGCCAGCGAGCAGTACTTC.

Here the CDR3 reads CASSLTGGSGGPLHF. In DNA form, the CDR3 reads TGCGCCAGCAGCCTCACAGGGGGCTCCGGTGGACCCCTCCACTTT. The V call is TRBV5-1, the J call TRBJ1-6; 9 bases line up with TRBD1. The CDR3 loop spans 15 amino acids. V was clipped by 4 bases and J by 12 bases; unmatched bases: 11. Germline CDR1 and CDR2: SGHRS and YFSETQ.

At least ten counts were recorded for this clonotype. V gene TRBV6-1 combines with J gene TRBJ1-6; D not certain. The CDR3 has 13 residues. V was trimmed by 0 bases and J by 7 bases, leaving 4 bases between them. The V gene's germline CDR1 is MNHNS and CDR2 SASEGT. The CDR3 spells CASSEAQNSPLHF. The DNA for the CDR3 is TGTGCCAGCAGTGAAGCGCAGAATTCACCCCTCCACTTT.

This clonotype came up many times. The rearrangement uses TRBV19 and TRBJ1-1; possible D gene TRBD1, 5 bases. Germline CDR1 LNHDA, CDR2 SQIVND (reference sequence). V was shortened by 3 bases and J by 4 bases, with 12 bases between the two germline ends. The CDR3 is made up of 14 amino acids. CDR3 in amino acids: CASSILGGGTEAFF. CDR3 coding DNA: TGTGCCAGTAGTATCCTGGGGGGAGGCACTGAAGCTTTCTTT. The full variable domain, rest sourced from reference TRBV19 and TRBJ1-1, is DGGITQSPKYLFRKEGQNVTLSCEQNLNHDAMYWYRQDPGQGLRLIYYSQIVNDFQKGDIAEGYSVSREKKESFPLTVTSAQKNPTAFYLCASSILGGGTEAFFGQGTRLTVV.

This clonotype was seen many times. The chain recombines TRBV11-1 with TRBJ2-7, with D possibly being TRBD1 or TRBD2 (5 bases each). This CDR3 spans 15 amino acids. CDR1 and CDR2 from the germline V gene are SGHAT and FQDESV (reference sequence). Trimming shortened V by 5 bases and J by 2 bases, and 16 bases separated the two germline ends. The CDR3 DNA reads TGTGCCAGCAGCCCCACTGGGACCGTAACCTACGAGCAGTACTTC. Translated: CASSPTGTVTYEQYF.

This clonotype came up many times. The chain carries TRBV6-5 and TRBJ1-2; 10 bases line up with TRBD1. CDR3 size: 17 residues. V lost 2 bases to trimming and J lost 4 bases; unmatched junction nucleotides: 10. Germline V gene sequence: CDR1 MNHEY, CDR2 SVGAGI. The CDR3 loop is CASSYARTGGGGYGYTF. In DNA, the CDR3 is TGTGCCAGCAGTTACGCCCGGACAGGGGGAGGGGGCTATGGCTACACCTTC.

CDR3 DNA: TGTGCCAGCAGAGGGACTAGCGGGAGGGTTAAAGAGACCCAGTACTTC. Protein product: CASRGTSGRVKETQYF. The rearrangement links TRBV28 to TRBJ2-5; 16 positions match TRBD2. This CDR3 is 16 amino acids long. CDR1 MDHEN and CDR2 SYDVKM come from the germline V gene. Trimming took 6 bases from V and 3 from J; bases not matched to a gene: 4. The complete variable domain, with remaining parts taken from reference TRBV28 and TRBJ2-5, reads DVKVTQSSRYLVKRTGEKVFLECVQDMDHENMFWYRQDPGLGLRLIYFSYDVKMKEKGDIPEGYSVSREKKERFSLILESASTNQTSMYLCASRGTSGRVKETQYFGPGTRLLVL.

Ten or more counts support this clonotype. The CDR3 DNA follows: TGTGCCAGCTCCCCGGGGGATCCCTACGAGCAGTACTTC. This translates into CASSPGDPYEQYF. The V and J genes are TRBV7-8 and TRBJ2-7; weak D call: TRBD2 (6 bases). V lost 8 bases, J lost 2 bases, and 13 bases lay in between. Germline values: CDR1 SGHVS, CDR2 FQNEAQ. This CDR3 region has 13 residues.

The table lists this clonotype with many counts. The CDR3 bases are TGTGCCAGCAGTGACCTAGCGACGAGAAGCGAGCAGTACTTC. Translated: CASSDLATRSEQYF. The rearrangement uses TRBV2 and TRBJ2-7; D might be TRBD2 (6 bases). Between the trimmed V and J ends, which lost 3 bases and 6 bases, there was a span of 15 bases. CDR3 length: 14 residues. Germline V CDR1 and CDR2: SNHLY, FYNNEI.

This clonotype was counted at least ten times. This rearrangement joins TRBV27 to TRBJ1-2; D uncertain. Germline values: CDR1 MNHEY, CDR2 SMNVEV (reference sequence). There are 14 residues in the CDR3. V lost 2 bases and J lost 8, with 15 bases in between. The CDR3 DNA reads TGTGCCAGCAGTTTAGGGTCCCCCGGGGTCGGCTACACCTTC. Its protein is CASSLGSPGVGYTF.

This clonotype turned up a few times. J is TRBJ2-7 and V is TRBV5-1; 7 bases are shared with TRBD1. Germline CDR1 and CDR2: SGHRS and YFSETQ. V shed 0 bases and J 3 bases; nucleotides not matched to a gene: 6. The CDR3 runs to 15 residues. The CDR3 nucleotides are TGCGCCAGCAGCTTGGAGACAGGGTCCATCTACGAGCAGTACTTC. Amino acids: CASSLETGSIYEQYF.

This clonotype was observed at least ten times. The V and J genes are TRBV27 and TRBJ2-7; 11 nucleotides match TRBD2. Germline V gene lookup returns CDR1 MNHEY and CDR2 SMNVEV (reference sequence). The CDR3 runs to 17 residues. The V segment lost 6 bases and the J segment 4 bases; nucleotides outside the gene matches: 14. The CDR3 here is CASSPLRLAGGRYEQYF. In nucleotides, the CDR3 is TGTGCCAGCAGCCCTTTACGGCTAGCGGGGGGAAGATACGAGCAGTACTTC.

The chain couples TRBV6-2 or TRBV6-3 to TRBJ1-1; D perhaps matches TRBD1 (6 bases). Trimming stripped 7 bases from V and 3 bases from J, with 21 bases between. The germline CDR1 and CDR2 sequences are MNHEY and SVGEGT. The CDR3 has 16 amino acids. CDR3 residues: CASTPERGPGDTEAFF. Written as DNA, the CDR3 is TGTGCCAGCACCCCCGAGCGGGGGCCTGGGGACACTGAAGCTTTCTTT.

The sample holds many counts of this clonotype. The chain combines TRBV6-1 with TRBJ1-2, with D possibly matching TRBD1 (5 bases). Trimming removed 0 bases at V and 8 bases at J, with 13 bases between. CDR1 and CDR2 (germline): MNHNS, SASEGT. The CDR3 contains 14 residues. As DNA, the CDR3 is TGTGCCAGCAGTGAAGCCGCGGACGGGGGGGGCTACACCTTC. As protein: CASSEAADGGGYTF.

This clonotype was seen repeatedly, ten times or more. This rearrangement joins TRBV27 to TRBJ1-1, with 7 bases fitting TRBD1. V was clipped by 5 bases and J by 0 bases; unmatched bases: 3. The CDR3 loop spans 14 amino acids. CDR1 MNHEY and CDR2 SMNVEV come from the germline V gene (reference sequence). The CDR3 loop is CASSEGQLNTEAFF. The CDR3 nucleotides read TGTGCCAGCAGTGAGGGACAGTTGAACACTGAAGCTTTCTTT.

This clonotype was counted many times. J is TRBJ2-7 and V is TRBV16; 7 bases agree with TRBD1. Unmatched junction bases numbered 19, after V lost 1 base and J lost 1 base. The CDR3 totals 20 residues. Germline loops: CDR1 KGHSY, CDR2 FQNENV. The CDR3 is CASSQLIGGGFLPLSYEQYF. The CDR3 DNA follows: TGTGCCAGCAGCCAATTGATAGGGGGCGGATTCCTCCCATTATCCTACGAGCAGTACTTC.

The chain couples TRBV5-1 to TRBJ2-7, with 7 bases lining up with TRBD1. The V and J ends lost 6 bases and 3 bases, in that order; junction bases with no gene match: 12. This CDR3 comprises 15 residues. CDR1 and CDR2 (germline): SGHRS, YFSETQ. CDR3 sequence: CASTIAGTDFYEQYF. The CDR3 coding sequence is TGCGCCAGCACCATCGCCGGGACAGACTTCTACGAGCAGTACTTC.

The rearrangement links TRBV30 to TRBJ2-5; tentative D call: TRBD2 (6 bases). V was shortened by 2 bases and J by 5 bases, with 12 bases between the two germline ends. Germline values: CDR1 GTSNPN, CDR2 SVGIG (reference sequence). The CDR3 extends over 13 amino acids. CDR3 amino acids: CAWSREQLETQYF. In nucleotides, the CDR3 is TGTGCCTGGAGTCGGGAGCAGTTGGAGACCCAGTACTTC.

This clonotype occurred many times. The chain links TRBV6-1 to TRBJ1-1, with D maybe TRBD1 (6 bases). The V gene lost 7 bases and the J gene lost 4 bases, with 16 bases spanning the gap. The CDR3 length is 14 residues. Looked up from germline, CDR1 is MNHNS and CDR2 is SASEGT. The CDR3 DNA reads TGTGCCAGCAAACAGGGCCGAGAGTTCACTGAAGCTTTCTTT. Translated: CASKQGREFTEAFF.

The rearrangement uses TRBV7-9 and TRBJ2-7; D not resolved. The V and J ends lost 1 base and 6 bases respectively, with 4 bases between them. The CDR3 has 11 residues. Germline V gives CDR1 SEHNR, CDR2 FQNEAQ (reference sequence). The chain's CDR3 is CASSLDPEQYF. The DNA for the CDR3 is TGTGCCAGCAGCTTAGATCCCGAGCAGTACTTC.

There are many counts of this clonotype. V gene TRBV20-1 combines with J gene TRBJ1-1; 11 bases agree with TRBD1. From germline, CDR1 is DFQATT and CDR2 SNEGSKA (reference sequence). Losses at the gene ends were 5 bases for V and 2 bases for J; bases not matched to a gene: 10. This CDR3 is built from 16 residues. In nucleotides, the CDR3 is TGCAGTGCTCCCAGGACAGGGGGCGCAGGAAACACTGAAGCTTTCTTT. This codes for CSAPRTGGAGNTEAFF.

To note about this clonotype: Just one base apart from a much larger clone, this may be a read error. The final CDR3 position lacks the conserved phenylalanine or tryptophan, pointing to a likely read error. The V call is TRBV29-1, the J call TRBJ2-2, with TRBD1 identical over 10 bases. After removal of 5 bases from V and 2 bases from J, the junction contained 8 bases not matched to a gene. Germline V gene data show CDR1 as SQVTM and CDR2 as ANQGSEA. This CDR3 spans 16 amino acids. The CDR3, as DNA: TGCAGCGTTTTCGGACAGGGGGTCCCCAACACCGGGGAGCTGTTTTAT. Protein sequence: CSVFGQGVPNTGELFY.

This clonotype was counted at least ten times. J is TRBJ1-2 and V is TRBV12-3 or TRBV12-4, with 7 bases aligning to TRBD1. The CDR3 contains 13 residues. V shed 6 bases, J shed 2 bases, and the junction held 3 bases outside the gene matches. Here the CDR3 DNA reads TGTGCCAGCAGCCCGACAGGGAACTATGGCTACACCTTC. Protein: CASSPTGNYGYTF.

This clonotype was picked up a small number of times. This rearrangement joins TRBV30 to TRBJ1-2; TRBD1 agrees at 11 bases. The CDR3 loop spans 14 amino acids. Germline CDR1 is GTSNPN and CDR2 is SVGIG (reference sequence). V trimming: 4 bases; J trimming: 4 bases; junction bases outside the gene matches: 5. The CDR3 is CAWNRGTGGYGYTF. Here the CDR3 DNA reads TGTGCCTGGAATCGTGGGACAGGGGGCTATGGCTACACCTTC.

This clonotype was observed at least ten times. J is TRBJ1-1 and V is TRBV11-2; 8 nucleotides agree with TRBD1. V trimming: 1 base; J trimming: 0 bases; junction bases outside the gene matches: 7. Germline values: CDR1 SGHAT, CDR2 FQNNGV. The CDR3 spans 17 residues. The CDR3 reads CASSLGGRGPMNTEAFF. The CDR3 DNA reads as TGTGCCAGCAGCTTAGGTGGCAGGGGGCCAATGAACACTGAAGCTTTCTTT.

This clonotype was counted ten times or more. The chain joins TRBV28 to TRBJ2-7, with 7 bases identical to TRBD2. CDR3 length: 15 amino acids. V shed 7 bases, J shed 0 bases, and the junction held 9 bases outside the gene matches. Germline CDR1 reads MDHEN; CDR2 reads SYDVKM. The CDR3 sequence is CASTSGGIDSYEQYF. The CDR3 nucleotides read TGTGCCAGCACCTCGGGGGGAATTGACTCCTACGAGCAGTACTTC.

At least ten counts were recorded for this clonotype. The gene calls are TRBV20-1 and TRBJ2-7, with D perhaps matching TRBD1 (5 bases). Germline CDR1 reads DFQATT; CDR2 reads SNEGSKA (reference sequence). This CDR3 is 13 amino acids long. V lost 3 bases, J lost 5 bases, and 14 bases lay in between. Written as DNA, the CDR3 is TGCAGTGCTAGGCAGCAGGGTTTCCACGAGCAGTACTTC. This codes for CSARQQGFHEQYF.

This clonotype occurred once. V usage is TRBV27 and J usage is TRBJ2-7, with a weak D call TRBD1 (6 bases). The V gene's germline CDR1 is MNHEY and CDR2 SMNVEV (reference sequence). Trimming took off 1 base at V and 3 bases at J, with 13 bases between the two ends. CDR3 length: 15 residues. CDR3 nucleotide sequence: TGTGCCAGCAGTTTATTTGGGGACAAAATCTACGAGCAGTACTTC. Translation: CASSLFGDKIYEQYF.

This clonotype was detected ten times or more. This sequence joins TRBV7-3 and TRBJ2-5; no clear D gene. V was cut by 3 bases and J by 5 bases, with 10 bases left in between. Germline CDR1 is SGHTA and CDR2 is FQGTGA. The CDR3 totals 13 residues. DNA of the CDR3: TGTGCCAGCAGCTTTTCTGCCTGGGAGACCCAGTACTTC. Protein product: CASSFSAWETQYF.

This clonotype occurred many times. This chain connects TRBV27 to TRBJ2-5; 9 bases map to TRBD2. CDR1 and CDR2 from the germline V gene are MNHEY and SMNVEV (reference sequence). V was clipped by 5 bases and J by 3 bases; unmatched bases: 13. This CDR3 spans 17 amino acids. As DNA, the CDR3 is TGTGCCAGCAGTCCGCCTCCGCTAGCGGGGTACAAAGAGACCCAGTACTTC. Amino acid sequence: CASSPPPLAGYKETQYF.

The table lists this clonotype with many counts. The chain uses TRBV30 and TRBJ1-6; possible D gene TRBD1, 6 bases. Germline V gives CDR1 GTSNPN, CDR2 SVGIG (reference sequence). V lost 2 bases and J lost 10, with 18 bases in between. The CDR3 is 15 amino acids. The CDR3 here is CAWSLNLGGGSPLHF. CDR3 nucleotide sequence: TGTGCCTGGAGTTTAAATTTGGGGGGCGGATCACCCCTCCACTTT.